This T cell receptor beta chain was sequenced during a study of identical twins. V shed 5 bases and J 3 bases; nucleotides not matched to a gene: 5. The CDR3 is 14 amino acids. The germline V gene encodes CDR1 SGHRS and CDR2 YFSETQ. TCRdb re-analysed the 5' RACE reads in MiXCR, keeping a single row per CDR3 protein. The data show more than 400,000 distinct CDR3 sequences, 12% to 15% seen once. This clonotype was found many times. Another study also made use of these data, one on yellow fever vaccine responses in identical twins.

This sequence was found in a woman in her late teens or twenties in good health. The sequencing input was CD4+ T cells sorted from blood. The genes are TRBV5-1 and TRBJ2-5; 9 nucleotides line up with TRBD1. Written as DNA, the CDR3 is TGCGCCAGCAGTTTCAGACAGGGGGAAGAGACCCAGTACTTC. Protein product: CASSFRQGEETQYF.